These 20 T cell receptor beta chains were sequenced from one sample in a study of beta chain features in type 1 diabetes. Study observations and caveats: When Type 1 diabetes patients were examined, their TCRB CDR3s proved moderately but significantly shorter in all four CD4+ subsets.

Every bit of the isolated RNA underwent reverse transcription, so sequencing read expressed TCRB transcripts. Profiling relied on immunoSEQ multiplex PCR, and the TCRdb table lists in-frame clones only, not all of them. Of about 300,000 clones listed, 13% were seen once; the top ten hold 0.015%. These TCRs' antigens remain unknown. Sequencing used naive CD4+ T cells from blood. The receptors were sampled from a woman between 18 and 29 years old with type 1 diabetes.

This clone was counted a few times. The rearrangement joins TRBV7-2 to TRBJ2-5; 10 bases fit TRBD2. CDR3 size: 18 residues. The V gene's germline CDR1 is SGHTA and CDR2 FQGNSA. The V segment lost 3 bases and the J segment 5 bases; nucleotides outside the gene matches: 15. The CDR3 DNA follows: TGTGCCAGCAGCTTTCCGTGGCTAGCGGGAGCCATCGGGGAGACCCAGTACTTC. Encoded protein: CASSFPWLAGAIGETQYF. Full variable domain (remainder filled in from reference TRBV7-2 and TRBJ2-5): GAGVSQSPSNKVTEKGKDVELRCDPISGHTALYWYRQSLGQGLEFLIYFQGNSAPDKSGLPSDRFSAERTGGSVSTLTIQRTQQEDSAVYLCASSFPWLAGAIGETQYFGPGTRLLVL.

This sequence joins TRBV15 and TRBJ1-5, with TRBD1 matching over 8 bases. The CDR3 loop spans 15 amino acids. V gave up 5 bases and J gave up 1 base; unmatched junction bases: 4. Germline V gene sequence: CDR1 LNHNV, CDR2 YYDKDF (reference sequence). For the CDR3, the DNA is TGTGCCACCAGCCGCCGGACAGGGAGCAATCAGCCCCAGCATTTT. This encodes CATSRRTGSNQPQHF.

This clone was found a few times. The chain carries TRBV15 and TRBJ1-5, with TRBD1 matching 10 bases. With V trimmed by 4 bases and J by 1 base, 4 bases remained unmatched. Per the germline V gene, CDR1 is LNHNV and CDR2 is YYDKDF (reference sequence). This CDR3 contains 16 residues. CDR3 in amino acids: CATSKGQGISNQPQHF. The DNA of the CDR3 is TGTGCCACCAGCAAGGGACAGGGGATAAGCAATCAGCCCCAGCATTTT.

The table lists this clone with a few counts. The V and J genes are TRBV19 and TRBJ1-2, with a tentative D call TRBD1 (6 bases). Germline CDR1 LNHDA, CDR2 SQIVND (reference sequence). The CDR3 runs 13 residues. Trimming took 6 bases from V and 6 from J, leaving 14 bases between them. The CDR3 nucleotides read TGTGCCAGTAGCGAGAGGGGGAGCGATGGCTACACCTTC. This sequence encodes CASSERGSDGYTF.

The chain couples TRBV18 to TRBJ2-6; tentatively, D is TRBD1 (6 bases). There are 18 residues in the CDR3. Deletions cut 3 bases from V and 5 bases from J, with 20 bases between. CDR1 KGHSH and CDR2 LQKENI come from the germline V gene. CDR3 sequence (DNA): TGTGCCAGCTCACCTAGGACAGAGGGCCAAGGACGGGCCAACGTCCTGACTTTC. Protein: CASSPRTEGQGRANVLTF.

This clone showed up just a few times. V usage is TRBV5-1 and J usage is TRBJ2-4; D is perhaps TRBD1 (5 bases). The V gene lost 3 bases and the J gene lost 6 bases, with 10 bases spanning the gap. CDR3 length equals 13 residues. Germline values: CDR1 SGHRS, CDR2 YFSETQ. The CDR3 DNA reads TGCGCCAGCAGCTCTACCCAGGGAAACATTCAGTACTTC. Protein: CASSSTQGNIQYF.

The rearrangement links TRBV9 to TRBJ2-7, with D possibly being TRBD2 (6 bases). Trimming removed 0 bases from V and 2 bases from J, with 12 bases in between. CDR1 is SGDLS and CDR2 is YYNGEE in the germline V gene. The CDR3 is made up of 15 amino acids. CDR3 in DNA: TGTGCCAGCAGCGTAGGGGGGACTCCCACCTACGAGCAGTACTTC. Its translation is CASSVGGTPTYEQYF. The complete variable domain, with remaining parts taken from reference TRBV9 and TRBJ2-7, reads DSGVTQTPKHLITATGQRVTLRCSPRSGDLSVYWYQQSLDQGLQFLIQYYNGEERAKGNILERFSAQQFPDLHSELNLSSLELGDSALYFCASSVGGTPTYEQYFGPGTRLTVT.

This clone was picked up a small number of times. The genes are TRBV15 and TRBJ2-1; unclear D gene. The V and J ends lost 0 bases and 6 bases respectively, with 9 bases between them. The CDR3 sequence is 14 residues long. Germline V gene sequence: CDR1 LNHNV, CDR2 YYDKDF (reference sequence). DNA for the CDR3: TGTGCCACCAGCAGAGATATAGTTTTCAATGAGCAGTTCTTC. This encodes CATSRDIVFNEQFF.

The V gene is TRBV18, the J gene TRBJ2-7; tentative D call: TRBD1 (5 bases). V lost 6 bases and J lost 5, with 14 bases in between. The CDR3 spans 13 residues. Germline values: CDR1 KGHSH, CDR2 LQKENI. CDR3 amino acids: CASSQGPLDEQYV. CDR3 in DNA: TGTGCCAGCTCCCAGGGTCCTTTGGACGAGCAGTACGTC.

V and J are TRBV18 and TRBJ1-4, with D perhaps matching TRBD1 (5 bases). Trimming removed 0 bases from V and 8 bases from J, with 7 bases in between. In germline, CDR1 is KGHSH, CDR2 LQKENI. This CDR3 region has 13 residues. The CDR3 DNA follows: TGTGCCAGCTCACCACCGGCAGGGGAAAAACTGTTTTTT. It specifies CASSPPAGEKLFF. The full variable domain, with the rest looked up from reference TRBV18 and TRBJ1-4, is NAGVMQNPRHLVRRRGQEARLRCSPMKGHSHVYWYRQLPEEGLKFMVYLQKENIIDESGMPKERFSAEFPKEGPSILRIQQVVRGDSAAYFCASSPPAGEKLFFGSGTQLSVL.

The V and J genes are TRBV29-1 and TRBJ2-2; D is uncertain. With 3 bases removed from V and 5 bases from J, the gap between germline ends came to 10 bases. CDR1 and CDR2 from the germline V gene are SQVTM and ANQGSEA. CDR3 length: 13 residues. DNA of the CDR3: TGCAGCGTTGATGTACAGTCGACCGGGGAGCTGTTTTTT. It yields the protein CSVDVQSTGELFF.

J is TRBJ1-1 and V is TRBV29-1, with D perhaps TRBD1 (6 bases). The CDR3 covers 12 residues. The V end was cut by 7 bases, the J end by 4 bases, with 13 bases between. Germline-derived CDR1 and CDR2 are SQVTM and ANQGSEA. CDR3 bases: TGCAGCGGCCACAGGGAGGGCACTGAAGCTTTCTTT. Amino acid sequence: CSGHREGTEAFF.

The V and J genes are TRBV30 and TRBJ2-7, with a weak D call TRBD1 (5 bases). The CDR3 totals 15 residues. V was trimmed by 3 bases and J by 0 bases, leaving 15 bases between them. Germline lookup yields CDR1 GTSNPN and CDR2 SVGIG (reference sequence). The CDR3 spells CAWRSGQGSSYEQYV. CDR3 DNA sequence: TGTGCCTGGAGGTCCGGGCAGGGAAGCTCCTACGAGCAGTACGTC.

The chain joins TRBV29-1 to TRBJ2-7; 11 bases align to TRBD2. This CDR3 region has 13 residues. After removal of 6 bases from V and 2 bases from J, the junction contained 3 bases not matched to a gene. Germline-derived CDR1 and CDR2 are SQVTM and ANQGSEA. Here the CDR3 DNA reads TGCAGCGTCAAGACTAGCGGGGCCTACGAGCAGTACTTC. Encoded protein: CSVKTSGAYEQYF.

This clone was observed a handful of times. The V and J genes are TRBV29-1 and TRBJ1-1; D gene uncertain. CDR1 and CDR2 (germline): SQVTM, ANQGSEA. This CDR3 has 13 amino acids. V lost 1 base, J lost 3 bases, and 9 bases lay in between. The CDR3 DNA follows: TGCAGCGTTGAAGGATTCAGGTACACTGAAGCTTTCTTT. This sequence encodes CSVEGFRYTEAFF.

The chain uses TRBV5-6 and TRBJ2-2; no reliable D call. The V gene's germline CDR1 is SGHDT and CDR2 YYEEEE. This CDR3 contains 16 residues. V was trimmed by 2 bases and J by 0 bases, leaving 11 bases between them. The CDR3 DNA follows: TGTGCCAGCAGCTTATTTCCTCTGTCGAACACCGGGGAGCTGTTTTTT. Amino acid sequence: CASSLFPLSNTGELFF.

This clone was observed a handful of times. DNA for the CDR3: TGTGCCAGCAGCTGGTCCTCGGGACAGTCCTACAATGAGCAGTTCTTC. Translating it yields CASSWSSGQSYNEQFF. The J gene is TRBJ2-1, the V gene TRBV5-4; TRBD1 aligns across 7 bases. This CDR3 is built from 16 residues. Germline CDR1 and CDR2: SGHNT and YYREEE (reference sequence). Trimming removed 3 bases from V and 1 base from J; junction bases left unmatched: 7.

The V gene is TRBV19, the J gene TRBJ1-2; 8 bases match TRBD1. Germline CDR1 reads LNHDA; CDR2 reads SQIVND (reference sequence). V gave up 9 bases and J gave up 4 bases; unmatched junction bases: 10. The CDR3 sequence is 14 residues long. The CDR3 reads CASRTGQGAYGYTF. The CDR3 DNA sequence: TGTGCCAGCCGTACCGGACAGGGAGCCTATGGCTACACCTTC. Based on the CDR3 plus reference TRBV19 and TRBJ1-2, the full variable domain is DGGITQSPKYLFRKEGQNVTLSCEQNLNHDAMYWYRQDPGQGLRLIYYSQIVNDFQKGDIAEGYSVSREKKESFPLTVTSAQKNPTAFYLCASRTGQGAYGYTFGSGTRLTVV.

The J gene is TRBJ1-2, the V gene TRBV9, with 7 bases fitting TRBD1. This CDR3 is 16 amino acids long. J gave up 0 bases and V 0 bases, and 5 bases lay outside the gene matches. Germline CDR1 is SGDLS and CDR2 is YYNGEE. The CDR3 coding sequence is TGTGCCAGCAGCGTAGGAGACGACAGGGCTAACTATGGCTACACCTTC. Its protein product is CASSVGDDRANYGYTF.

The sample holds a few counts of this clone. This sequence joins TRBV7-6 and TRBJ1-5; D is possibly TRBD1 (5 bases). The CDR3 loop spans 13 amino acids. In germline, CDR1 is SGHVS, CDR2 FNYEAQ. V was clipped by 5 bases and J by 3 bases, with 8 bases between them. The CDR3 loop reads CASSLQDNQPQHF. CDR3 nucleotide sequence: TGTGCCAGCAGCCTACAGGACAATCAGCCCCAGCATTTT.